This TCR beta chain was retrieved from a study of beta chain features in type 1 diabetes. Study outcomes and limitations: Cells carrying high TCR expression could end up over-represented when cDNA is sequenced. Compared to healthy donors, patients appeared to have naive, central memory and Treg TCRB repertoires that were more alike. TCRB CDR3 length was moderately but significantly reduced in all four CD4+ subsets of Type 1 diabetes patients.

Comments on this clone: Its target is unknown.

Since all of the isolated RNA was reverse transcribed, expressed TCRB transcripts were what got sequenced. Sequencing was performed with immunoSEQ multiplex PCR; in TCRdb, only in-frame clones are kept and a portion is missing. The data show around 260,000 clones, with around 24% seen just once and around 0.012% held by the top ten. This TCR derives from a woman in her twenties or thirties with type 1 diabetes. Sequenced: naive CD4+ T cells from blood.

The CDR3 nucleotides read TGTGCCAGCAGTGAGAGGCTAGCGGGAGAGACCCAGTACTTC. Translated: CASSERLAGETQYF. The chain combines TRBV25-1 with TRBJ2-5; 8 positions match TRBD2. The V segment lost 3 bases and the J segment 4 bases; nucleotides outside the gene matches: 4. Germline assignment: CDR1 MGHDK and CDR2 SYGVNS. The CDR3 consists of 14 residues.